The subject of this entry is one TCR beta chain. Its cognate antigen has yet to be identified. No clone much larger than this one lies a single base away; base qualities are absent. Ends trimmed: V by 5 bases, J by 7 bases; bases unmatched to a gene: 14. CDR3 length: 17 amino acids, cysteine to phenylalanine. Left in the record is the CDR3 DNA by itself, 51 bases read in frame from the first base. Looking up the germline V gene (reference sequence) yields CDR1 MNHEY and CDR2 SMNVEV. This specimen comes from a study of blood T cell repertoires in COVID-19 (dated by TCRdb to 2020 to 2021). Background on the whole study: Samples covering the acute and convalescent phases of COVID-19 were provided by collaborators in the United States, Italy and Spain. The prospective study material was composed of cDNA or gDNA derived from T cells, B-cell-depleted T cells, or PBMCs. The dataset comprised deeply sampled blood TCRbeta repertoires from subjects exposed to, actively infected with, or recovered from COVID-19. The repertoires were made available in a free public database intended to serve as a resource for research on the immune response to SARS-CoV-2. The samples were drawn from the first 160 participants of the ongoing ImmuneRACE study and from some 1,300 subjects provided by 6 global collaborators. The sample metadata nearly always contained a de-identified subject ID, COVID-19 status, age in years and sex. Where available, HLA class I and class II types were taken from metadata supplied by the sample provider and were not determined by assay-based typing. What the authors observed across the whole study: How much clinical and demographic metadata was included differed by source and by participant, and the metadata was provided uncurated.

In the prospective study, participants were about 18 to 100 years old, resided in about two dozen geographic areas of the United States, and were enrolled through a virtual design. In the prospective study, participants were assigned to cohorts based on the clinical history participants reported in a screening survey and a study questionnaire. For ImmuneRACE Cohort 3, a participant was defined as recovered based on two consecutive negative NP/OP PCR tests, clearance by a healthcare professional, or resolution of symptoms. Each participant in the prospective study had whole blood, serum and a nasopharyngeal or oropharyngeal swab collected by mobile phlebotomists. Participants in the prospective study had the option to provide additional blood draws and questionnaires over a 2-month period. Blood samples from the prospective study were shipped frozen or at room temperature prior to DNA extraction.

TCRbeta CDR3 regions were amplified from genomic DNA using the immunoSEQ Assay, a bias-controlled multiplex PCR. Regarding the original processing steps: Within the assay, amplification of reference gene primers was used to estimate how many nucleated cells each sample contained. To quantify the absolute abundance of each unique TCRbeta CDR3 rearrangement, sequence reads were collapsed and filtered. For each sample, productive Simpson clonality was calculated as the square root of Simpson's diversity index over productive rearrangements. TCRdb provides this immuneACCESS table in a form limited to in-frame rearrangements. Some clones are lacking; in checked studies, under half of them reflect an unresolved V gene, and why the rest are absent is not known. The V and J calls and clone size were taken over from that table, and D and trimming were inferred from the DNA. This sample holds just over 350,000 clones; roughly 87% were observed only once. The ten largest clones capture 2.5% to 3% of the sample.

The rearrangement joined TRBV27 to TRBJ1-2; 12 central bases correspond to TRBD1. What was sequenced was PBMCs or T cells enriched from blood (not recorded which). This TCR was sampled from a woman aged 30 to 39 who had recovered from COVID-19. The DNA sequence is given as TGTGCCAGCAGTCACGTGTTGGGGACAGGGGGCGCTTCTGGCTACACCTTC. Its translation reads: CASSHVLGTGGASGYTF.